Listed below are T cell receptor beta chains from one sample, sequenced in a study of radiotherapy plus CTLA-4 blockade in lung cancer. Clones were sequenced by immunoSEQ multiplex PCR, and TCRdb holds only the in-frame ones, with some missing. The sample contains 30,000 to 35,000 clones, 70% of which appear only once. This specimen consisted of peripheral blood, obtained from a patient treated with radiotherapy plus ipilimumab. Every receptor here comes from a human donor with non-small cell lung cancer who had stable disease on radiotherapy plus ipilimumab. CDR3s include the opening cysteine and the closing phenylalanine or tryptophan. The D gene is left open where the match is weak. Size is stated for part of the rows, as once, few or many counts, or as a class when the clone is expanded.

TRBD2	.	15	TRBJ2-2	TRBV5-6	CASSKGLLLTGELFF	TGTGCCAGCAGCAAGGGACTACTACTTACCGGGGAGCTGTTTTTT
.	few	15	TRBJ2-7	TRBV14	CASSRTLTEGDEQYF	TGTGCCAGCAGCCGGACTTTAACGGAGGGCGACGAGCAGTACTTC
TRBD1	.	14	TRBJ1-1	TRBV29-1	CSVFQDSRDSEAFF	TGCAGCGTTTTCCAGGACAGTCGGGACAGTGAAGCTTTCTTT
TRBD1	.	14	TRBJ1-4	TRBV5-5	CASSPGQGIEKLFF	TGTGCCAGCAGCCCGGGACAGGGGATCGAAAAACTGTTTTTT
.	.	14	TRBJ1-5	TRBV6-1	CASSYGGMGQPQHF	TGTGCCAGCAGTTATGGTGGGATGGGTCAGCCCCAGCATTTT
.	.	14	TRBJ2-5	TRBV4-3	CASSQDGYQETQYF	TGCGCCAGCAGCCAAGACGGATATCAAGAGACCCAGTACTTC
.	.	12	TRBJ2-2	TRBV7-2	CASSPRSGELFF	TGTGCCAGCAGCCCCCGTAGCGGGGAGCTGTTTTTT
TRBD2	.	17	TRBJ2-7	TRBV27	CASSLLATSGSLTGQYF	TGTGCCAGCAGTTTACTGGCCACTAGCGGGTCCCTTACAGGGCAGTACTTC
.	.	13	TRBJ1-4	TRBV5-5	CASSLGQYEKLFF	TGTGCCAGCAGCTTGGGACAGTATGAAAAACTGTTTTTT
.	once	16	TRBJ2-2	TRBV25-1	CASSEYKAGNTGELFF	TGTGCCAGCAGTGAATATAAGGCAGGGAACACCGGGGAGCTGTTTTTT
.	.	12	TRBJ1-1	TRBV6-5	CASSSLQGVAFF	TGTGCCAGCAGTTCATTACAGGGAGTAGCTTTCTTT
.	.	19	TRBJ2-3	TRBV18	CASSPPILGRRKSTDTQYF	TGTGCCAGCTCACCACCGATTCTAGGGCGGCGGAAGAGCACAGATACGCAGTATTTT
.	.	14	TRBJ1-5	TRBV6-1	CASSGARRNQPQHF	TGTGCCAGCAGTGGGGCTCGGAGGAACCAGCCCCAGCATTTT
TRBD1	.	13	TRBJ1-1	TRBV18	CASSPQGGTEAFF	TGTGCCAGCTCACCCCAGGGGGGCACTGAAGCTTTCTTT
TRBD2	.	11	TRBJ2-7	TRBV20-1	CSAVSGTEQYF	TGCAGTGCCGTTAGCGGGACAGAGCAGTACTTC
.	.	11	TRBJ2-7	TRBV28	CASSPRYEQYF	TGTGCCAGCAGTCCGAGATACGAGCAGTACTTC
.	.	13	TRBJ1-1	TRBV7-2	CASSRDGNTEAFF	TGTGCCAGCAGCCGGGACGGTAACACTGAAGCTTTCTTT
.	.	12	TRBJ2-1	TRBV5-1	CASSLAGDEQFF	TGCGCCAGCAGCTTGGCGGGAGATGAGCAGTTCTTC
TRBD1	.	15	TRBJ1-2	TRBV19	CASSKGQGARHGYTF	TGTGCCAGTAGTAAGGGACAGGGGGCGCGGCATGGCTACACCTTC
TRBD1	.	15	TRBJ1-2	TRBV7-3	CASSETGGANYGYTF	TGTGCCAGCAGCGAAACAGGGGGAGCTAACTATGGCTACACCTTC
.	.	17	TRBJ2-5	TRBV5-6	CASSLFSSWSPSETQYF	TGTGCCAGCAGCTTATTTTCGTCCTGGAGCCCTAGCGAGACCCAGTACTTC
.	.	15	TRBJ2-7	TRBV6-5	CASSLQGGASYEQYF	TGTGCCAGCAGCCTCCAGGGGGGGGCCTCCTACGAGCAGTACTTC
TRBD2	.	14	TRBJ2-3	TRBV6-5	CASSPLAETDTQYF	TGTGCCAGCAGCCCACTAGCGGAGACAGATACGCAGTATTTT
.	few	12	TRBJ2-7	TRBV11-2	CASSQGPYEQYF	TGTGCCAGCAGCCAAGGACCCTACGAGCAGTACTTC